The clone carrying this T cell receptor beta chain has just a few counts. Its antigen remains unknown. The data derive from a study of T cell responses to AZD1222 COVID-19 vaccine. Study-wide findings and caveats: After the peak T cell response, and only then, were repertoires sampled.

Generated by immunoSEQ multiplex PCR, the TCRdb table keeps only in-frame clones and is missing some. The sample carries more than 70,000 clones, approximately 90% recorded once. The specimen comprised peripheral blood, sampled 28 days after the second AZD1222 dose. This TCR was sampled from an adult who received the AZD1222 COVID-19 vaccine.

CDR3 loop: CASSVTDSGANVLTF. In DNA, the CDR3 is TGTGCCAGCAGCGTGACCGACTCTGGGGCCAACGTCCTGACTTTC. The V gene is TRBV9, the J gene TRBJ2-6, with unresolved D. Germline CDR1 is SGDLS and CDR2 is YYNGEE. The CDR3 is 15 amino acids. Trimming removed 2 bases at V and 0 bases at J, with 6 bases between.